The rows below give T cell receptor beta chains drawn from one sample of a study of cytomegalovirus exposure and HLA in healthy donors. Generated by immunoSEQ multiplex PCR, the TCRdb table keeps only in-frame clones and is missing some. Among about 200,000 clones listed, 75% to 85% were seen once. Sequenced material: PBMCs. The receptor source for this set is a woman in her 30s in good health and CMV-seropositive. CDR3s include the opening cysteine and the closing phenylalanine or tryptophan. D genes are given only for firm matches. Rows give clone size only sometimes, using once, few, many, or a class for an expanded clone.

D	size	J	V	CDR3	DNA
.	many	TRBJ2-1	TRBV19	CASSIQGMLTEQFF	TGTGCCAGTAGTATCCAGGGAATGCTTACCGAGCAGTTCTTC
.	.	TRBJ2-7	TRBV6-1	CASTGVGVSYYEQYF	TGTGCCAGCACTGGAGTCGGGGTTTCGTACTACGAGCAGTACTTC
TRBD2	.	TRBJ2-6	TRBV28	CASSLSGGGANVLTF	TGTGCCAGCAGCCTAAGCGGGGGTGGGGCCAACGTCCTGACTTTC
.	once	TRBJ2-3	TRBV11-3	CASSFSWASDTQYF	TGTGCCAGCAGTTTTTCCTGGGCTTCAGATACGCAGTATTTT
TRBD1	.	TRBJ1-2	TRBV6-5	CASSPTGQGRGYTF	TGTGCCAGCAGCCCCACGGGACAGGGCCGTGGCTACACCTTC
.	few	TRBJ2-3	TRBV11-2	CASSVRDTQYF	TGTGCCAGCAGCGTGCGGGATACGCAGTATTTT
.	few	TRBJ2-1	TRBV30	CAWRRAGEQFF	TGTGCCTGGAGGAGAGCAGGGGAGCAGTTCTTC
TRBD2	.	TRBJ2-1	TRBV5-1	CASSLARGRANPNEQFF	TGCGCCAGCAGCTTGGCTCGCGGGAGGGCCAACCCAAATGAGCAGTTCTTC
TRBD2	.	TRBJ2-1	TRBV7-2	CASSSPSGRGLYNEQFF	TGTGCCAGCAGCTCACCTAGCGGGAGGGGGCTCTACAATGAGCAGTTCTTC
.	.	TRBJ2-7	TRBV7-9	CASSLTGVNGAVQYF	TGTGCCAGCAGCTTAACGGGTGTGAATGGAGCCGTGCAGTACTTC
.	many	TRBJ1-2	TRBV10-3	CAISEELTFYTF	TGTGCCATCAGTGAGGAGCTCACCTTCTACACCTTC
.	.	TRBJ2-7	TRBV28	CASSLPGIQLTYEQYF	TGTGCCAGCAGTTTACCAGGTATACAACTCACCTACGAGCAGTACTTC
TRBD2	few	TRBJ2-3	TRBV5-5	CASSLGREGHDTQYF	TGTGCCAGCAGCTTAGGGCGGGAGGGCCACGATACGCAGTATTTT
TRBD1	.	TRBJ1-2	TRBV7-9	CASSSRDREFYDYGYTF	TGTGCCAGCAGCTCCCGGGACAGGGAGTTTTACGACTATGGCTACACCTTC
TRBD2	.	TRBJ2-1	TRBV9	CASSVGTSGRSSWQFF	TGTGCCAGCAGCGTGGGGACTAGCGGGAGATCAAGCTGGCAGTTCTTC
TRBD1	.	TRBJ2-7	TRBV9	CASSPWTGNNEQYF	TGTGCCAGCAGCCCGTGGACAGGGAACAACGAGCAGTACTTC
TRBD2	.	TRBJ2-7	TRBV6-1	CASSDPSGRALYEQYF	TGTGCCAGCAGTGACCCTAGCGGGAGGGCCCTCTACGAGCAGTACTTC